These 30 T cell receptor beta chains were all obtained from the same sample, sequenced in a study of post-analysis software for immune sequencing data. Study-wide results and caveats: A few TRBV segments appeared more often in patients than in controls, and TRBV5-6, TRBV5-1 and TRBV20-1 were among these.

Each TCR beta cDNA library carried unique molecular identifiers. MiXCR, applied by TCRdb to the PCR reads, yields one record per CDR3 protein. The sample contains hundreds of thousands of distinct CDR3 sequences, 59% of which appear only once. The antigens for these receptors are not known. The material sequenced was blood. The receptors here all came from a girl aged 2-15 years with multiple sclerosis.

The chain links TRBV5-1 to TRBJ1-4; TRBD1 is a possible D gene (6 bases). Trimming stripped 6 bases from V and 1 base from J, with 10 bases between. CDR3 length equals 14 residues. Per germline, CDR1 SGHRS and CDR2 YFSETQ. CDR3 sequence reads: CASTPGQTNEKLFF. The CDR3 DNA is TGCGCCAGCACGCCGGGACAAACTAATGAAAAACTGTTTTTT.

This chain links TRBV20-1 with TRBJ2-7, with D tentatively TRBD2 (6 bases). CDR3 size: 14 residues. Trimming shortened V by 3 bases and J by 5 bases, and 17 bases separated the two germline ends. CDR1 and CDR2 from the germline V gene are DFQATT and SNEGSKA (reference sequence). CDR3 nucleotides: TGCAGTGCTAGCCAATCCGGGACTCGGGACGAGCAGTACTTC. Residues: CSASQSGTRDEQYF.

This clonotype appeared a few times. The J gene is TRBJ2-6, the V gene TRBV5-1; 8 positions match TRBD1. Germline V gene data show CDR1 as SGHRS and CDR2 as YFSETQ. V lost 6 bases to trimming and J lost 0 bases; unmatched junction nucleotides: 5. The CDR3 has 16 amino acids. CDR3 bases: TGCGCCAGCACAGGGACAGGTCGCTCTGGGGCCAACGTCCTGACTTTC. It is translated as CASTGTGRSGANVLTF.

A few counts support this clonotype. DNA for the CDR3: TGCAGTGCTAGAAGGCCGGGGGGGGCAGAGACCCAGTACTTC. Amino acids: CSARRPGGAETQYF. V is TRBV20-1 and J is TRBJ2-5; 8 bases line up with TRBD2. CDR1 is DFQATT and CDR2 is SNEGSKA in the germline V gene (reference sequence). The V and J ends lost 2 bases and 4 bases, in that order; junction bases with no gene match: 6. This CDR3 has 14 residues.

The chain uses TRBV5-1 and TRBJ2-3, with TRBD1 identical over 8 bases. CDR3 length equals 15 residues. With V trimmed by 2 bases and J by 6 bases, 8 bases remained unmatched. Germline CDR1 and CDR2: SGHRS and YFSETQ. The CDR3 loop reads CASSLSRGLEDTQYF. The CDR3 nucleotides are TGCGCCAGCAGCTTAAGCAGGGGGCTTGAGGATACGCAGTATTTT.

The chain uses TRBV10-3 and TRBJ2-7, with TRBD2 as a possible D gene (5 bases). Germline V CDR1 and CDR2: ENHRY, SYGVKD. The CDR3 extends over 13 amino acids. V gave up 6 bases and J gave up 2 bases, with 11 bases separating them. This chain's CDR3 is CAIREAGTYEQYF. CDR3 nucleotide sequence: TGTGCCATCAGAGAAGCCGGGACCTACGAGCAGTACTTC.

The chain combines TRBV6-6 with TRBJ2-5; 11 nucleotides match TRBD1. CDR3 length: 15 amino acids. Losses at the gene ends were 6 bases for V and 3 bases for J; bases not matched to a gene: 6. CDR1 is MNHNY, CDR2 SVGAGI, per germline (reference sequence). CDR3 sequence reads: CASSTDRGREETQYF. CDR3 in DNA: TGTGCCAGCAGCACGGACAGGGGGCGGGAAGAGACCCAGTACTTC.

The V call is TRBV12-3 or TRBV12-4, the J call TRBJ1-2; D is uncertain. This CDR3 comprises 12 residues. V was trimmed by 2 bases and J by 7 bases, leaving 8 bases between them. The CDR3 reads CASSLRGPGYTF. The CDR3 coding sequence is TGTGCCAGCAGTTTACGTGGGCCTGGCTACACCTTC.

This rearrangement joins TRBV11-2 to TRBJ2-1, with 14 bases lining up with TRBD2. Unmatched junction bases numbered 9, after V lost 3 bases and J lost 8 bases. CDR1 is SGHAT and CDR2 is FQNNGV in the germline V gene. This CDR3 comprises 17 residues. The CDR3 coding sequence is TGTGCCAGCAGCTTTCAGACGACTAGCGGGGGGGTAGATGAGCAGTTCTTC. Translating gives CASSFQTTSGGVDEQFF.

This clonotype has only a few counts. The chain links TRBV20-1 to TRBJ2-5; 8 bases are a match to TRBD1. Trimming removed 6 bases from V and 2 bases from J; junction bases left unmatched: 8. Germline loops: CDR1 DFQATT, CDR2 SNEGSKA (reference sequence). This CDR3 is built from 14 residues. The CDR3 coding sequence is TGCAGTGCCACAGGGGGAGTGGATCAAGAGACCCAGTACTTC. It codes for CSATGGVDQETQYF.

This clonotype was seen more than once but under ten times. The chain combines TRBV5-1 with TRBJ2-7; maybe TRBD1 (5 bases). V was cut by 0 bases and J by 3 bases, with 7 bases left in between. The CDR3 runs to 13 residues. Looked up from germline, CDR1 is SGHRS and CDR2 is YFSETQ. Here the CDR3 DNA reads TGCGCCAGCAGCTTGGACAGGTACTACGAGCAGTACTTC. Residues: CASSLDRYYEQYF.

In DNA, the CDR3 is TGCAGTGCTAGAGCCGGGACCCCGCGTGCACCCCTCCACTTT. This gives the protein CSARAGTPRAPLHF. The chain carries TRBV20-1 and TRBJ1-6, with a tentative D call TRBD1 (5 bases). Per the germline V gene, CDR1 is DFQATT and CDR2 is SNEGSKA (reference sequence). The CDR3 loop spans 14 amino acids. V dropped 1 base and J dropped 11 bases, with 15 bases sitting between them.

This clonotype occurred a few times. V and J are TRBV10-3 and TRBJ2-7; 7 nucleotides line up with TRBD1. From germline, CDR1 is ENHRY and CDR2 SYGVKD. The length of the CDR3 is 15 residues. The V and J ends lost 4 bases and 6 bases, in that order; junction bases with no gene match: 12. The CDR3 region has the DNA TGTGCCATCAGTGTAGCGACAGGGAAGGTTGGCGAGCAGTACTTC. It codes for CAISVATGKVGEQYF.

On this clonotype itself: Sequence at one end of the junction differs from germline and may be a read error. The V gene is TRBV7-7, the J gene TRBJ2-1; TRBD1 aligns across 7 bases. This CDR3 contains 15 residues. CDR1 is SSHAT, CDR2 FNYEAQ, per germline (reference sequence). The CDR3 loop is CASSLESTGMDEQFF. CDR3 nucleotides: TGTGCTAGCAGCTTAGAGTCGACAGGGATGGATGAGCAGTTCTTC. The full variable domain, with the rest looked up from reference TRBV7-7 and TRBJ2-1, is GAGVSQSPRYKVTKRGQDVTLRCDPISSHATLYWYQQALGQGPEFLTYFNYEAQPDKSGLPSDRFSAERPEGSISTLTIQRTEQRDSAMYRCASSLESTGMDEQFFGPGTRLTVL.

CDR3 protein: CASSLGGPPSYEQYF. The DNA for the CDR3 is TGTGCCAGCAGCTTAGGGGGTCCCCCTTCCTACGAGCAGTACTTC. The chain is built from TRBV7-3 and TRBJ2-7; D assignment may be TRBD1 or TRBD2 (5 bases each). The CDR3 length is 15 residues. V lost 2 bases and J 1 base, leaving 12 bases between the germline ends. The germline V gene has CDR1 SGHTA and CDR2 FQGTGA.

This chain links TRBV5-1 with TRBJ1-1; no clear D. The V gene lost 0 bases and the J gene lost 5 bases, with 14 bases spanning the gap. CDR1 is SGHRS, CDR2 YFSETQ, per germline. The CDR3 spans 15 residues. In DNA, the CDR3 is TGCGCCAGCAGCTTGGAAGTGGGAGTCGTAACTGAAGCTTTCTTT. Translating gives CASSLEVGVVTEAFF. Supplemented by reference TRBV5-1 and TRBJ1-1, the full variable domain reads KAGVTQTPRYLIKTRGQQVTLSCSPISGHRSVSWYQQTPGQGLQFLFEYFSETQRNKGNFPGRFSGRQFSNSRSEMNVSTLELGDSALYLCASSLEVGVVTEAFFGQGTRLTVV.

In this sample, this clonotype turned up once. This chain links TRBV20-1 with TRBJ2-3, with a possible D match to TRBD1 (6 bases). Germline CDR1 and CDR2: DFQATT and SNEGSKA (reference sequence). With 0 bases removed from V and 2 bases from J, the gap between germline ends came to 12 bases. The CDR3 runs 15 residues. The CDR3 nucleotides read TGCAGTGCTAGAGATGTGGGGGCAGCCACAGATACGCAGTATTTT. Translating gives CSARDVGAATDTQYF.

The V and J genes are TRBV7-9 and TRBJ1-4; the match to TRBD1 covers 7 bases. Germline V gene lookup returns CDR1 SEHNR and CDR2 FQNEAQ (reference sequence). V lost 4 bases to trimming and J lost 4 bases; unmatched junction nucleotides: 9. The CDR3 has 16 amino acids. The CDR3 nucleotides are TGTGCCAGCAGCTGGGACACCCGGGACAGTAATGAAAAACTGTTTTTT. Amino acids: CASSWDTRDSNEKLFF.

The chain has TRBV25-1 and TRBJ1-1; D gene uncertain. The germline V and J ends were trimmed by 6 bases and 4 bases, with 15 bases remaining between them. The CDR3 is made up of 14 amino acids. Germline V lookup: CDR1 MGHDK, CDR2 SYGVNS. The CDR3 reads CASRGRALGTEAFF. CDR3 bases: TGTGCCAGCAGGGGAAGGGCTTTGGGCACTGAAGCTTTCTTT.

The CDR3 protein is CASSPAERRSQETQYF. As DNA, the CDR3 is TGTGCCAGCAGCCCCGCCGAGCGGAGGTCCCAAGAGACCCAGTACTTC. The gene calls are TRBV28 and TRBJ2-5, with D possibly matching TRBD2 (5 bases). There are 16 residues in the CDR3. Germline V lookup: CDR1 MDHEN, CDR2 SYDVKM. The ends were cut back, 6 bases at V and 1 base at J, with 18 bases in the middle.

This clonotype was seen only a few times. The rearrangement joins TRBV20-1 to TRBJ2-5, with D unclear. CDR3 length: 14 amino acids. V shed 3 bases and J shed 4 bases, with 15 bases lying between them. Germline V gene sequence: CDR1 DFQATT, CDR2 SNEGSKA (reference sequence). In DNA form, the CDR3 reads TGCAGTGCTAGGCCGCGAAGGGATCGAGAGACCCAGTACTTC. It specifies CSARPRRDRETQYF.

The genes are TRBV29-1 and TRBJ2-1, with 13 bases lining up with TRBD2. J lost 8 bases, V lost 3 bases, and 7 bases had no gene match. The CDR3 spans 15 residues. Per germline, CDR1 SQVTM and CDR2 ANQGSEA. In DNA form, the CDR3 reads TGCAGCGTTGAGATACTAGCGGGAGGGCCCTATGAGCAGTTCTTC. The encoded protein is CSVEILAGGPYEQFF.

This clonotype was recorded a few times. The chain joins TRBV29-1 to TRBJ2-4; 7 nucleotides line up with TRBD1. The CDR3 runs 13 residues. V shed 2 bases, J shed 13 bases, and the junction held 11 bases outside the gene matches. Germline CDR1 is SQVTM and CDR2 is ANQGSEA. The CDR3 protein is CSVERQGNGEQYF. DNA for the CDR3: TGCAGCGTTGAACGACAGGGTAATGGGGAGCAGTACTTC.

Here the CDR3 reads CSGVDWTSWNEQYF. The CDR3 bases are TGCAGCGGCGTAGATTGGACTAGCTGGAACGAGCAGTACTTC. This chain uses TRBV29-1 with TRBJ2-7, with TRBD2 matching over 8 bases. The CDR3 runs 14 residues. V dropped 7 bases and J dropped 5; count of bases not matched to a gene: 13. Germline assignment: CDR1 SQVTM and CDR2 ANQGSEA.

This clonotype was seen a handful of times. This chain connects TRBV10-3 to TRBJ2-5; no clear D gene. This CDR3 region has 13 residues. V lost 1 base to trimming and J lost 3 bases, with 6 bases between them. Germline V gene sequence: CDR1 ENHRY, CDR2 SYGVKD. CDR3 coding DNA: TGTGCCATCAGTGAGTGGGAAGAAGAGACCCAGTACTTC. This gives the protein CAISEWEEETQYF.

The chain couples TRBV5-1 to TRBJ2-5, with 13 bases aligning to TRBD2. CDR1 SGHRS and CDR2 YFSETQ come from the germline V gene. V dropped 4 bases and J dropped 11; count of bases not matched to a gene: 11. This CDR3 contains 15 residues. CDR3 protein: CASSGGLAGADEQYF. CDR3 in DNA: TGCGCCAGCAGCGGCGGACTAGCGGGAGCCGATGAGCAGTACTTC.

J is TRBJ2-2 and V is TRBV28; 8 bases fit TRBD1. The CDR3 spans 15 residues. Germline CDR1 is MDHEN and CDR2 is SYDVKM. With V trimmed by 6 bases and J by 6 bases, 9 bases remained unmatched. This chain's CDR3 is CASSSLQGASGELFF. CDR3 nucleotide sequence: TGTGCCAGCAGCTCACTCCAGGGGGCATCCGGGGAGCTGTTTTTT. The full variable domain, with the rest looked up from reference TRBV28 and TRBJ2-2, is DVKVTQSSRYLVKRTGEKVFLECVQDMDHENMFWYRQDPGLGLRLIYFSYDVKMKEKGDIPEGYSVSREKKERFSLILESASTNQTSMYLCASSSLQGASGELFFGEGSRLTVL.

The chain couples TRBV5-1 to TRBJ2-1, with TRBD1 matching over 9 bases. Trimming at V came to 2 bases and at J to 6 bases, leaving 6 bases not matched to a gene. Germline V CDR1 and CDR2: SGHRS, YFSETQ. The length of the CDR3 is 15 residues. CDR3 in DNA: TGCGCCAGCAGCTTCCGCCGACAGGGGGGCAATGAGCAGTTCTTC. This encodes CASSFRRQGGNEQFF.

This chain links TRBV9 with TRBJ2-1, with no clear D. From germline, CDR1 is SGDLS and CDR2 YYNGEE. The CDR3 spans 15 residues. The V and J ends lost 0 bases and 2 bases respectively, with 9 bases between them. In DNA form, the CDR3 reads TGTGCCAGCAGCGTAGGTCCTTCGCCCTACAATGAGCAGTTCTTC. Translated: CASSVGPSPYNEQFF.

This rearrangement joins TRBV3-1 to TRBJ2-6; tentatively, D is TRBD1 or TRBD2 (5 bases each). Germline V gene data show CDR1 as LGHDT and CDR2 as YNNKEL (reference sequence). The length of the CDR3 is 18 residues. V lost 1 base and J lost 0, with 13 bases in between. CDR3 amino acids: CASSQVVQGPSGANVLTF. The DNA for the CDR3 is TGTGCCAGCAGCCAAGTAGTCCAGGGACCCTCTGGGGCCAACGTCCTGACTTTC.